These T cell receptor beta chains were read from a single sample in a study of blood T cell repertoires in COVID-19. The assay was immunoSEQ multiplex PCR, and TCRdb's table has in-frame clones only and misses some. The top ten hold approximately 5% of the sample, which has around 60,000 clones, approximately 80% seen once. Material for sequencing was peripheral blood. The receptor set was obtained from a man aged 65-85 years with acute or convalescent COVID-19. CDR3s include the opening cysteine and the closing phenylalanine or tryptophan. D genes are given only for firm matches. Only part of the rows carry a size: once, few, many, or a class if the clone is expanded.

cdr3_aa: CASSQLAGGSTGELFF; cdr3_nt: TGTGCCAGCAGCCAACTAGCGGGGGGAAGTACCGGGGAGCTGTTTTTT; j_call: TRBJ2-2; v_call: TRBV7-3; d_call: TRBD2; clone_size: NA
cdr3_aa: CASSLGQSSYNSPLHF; cdr3_nt: TGTGCCAGCAGCTTAGGACAGAGCTCCTATAATTCACCCCTCCACTTT; j_call: TRBJ1-6; v_call: TRBV7-2; d_call: NA; clone_size: once
cdr3_aa: CASSPGDSLYGYTF; cdr3_nt: TGCGCCAGCAGCCCCGGGGACAGCCTCTATGGCTACACCTTC; j_call: TRBJ1-2; v_call: TRBV5-1; d_call: TRBD1; clone_size: NA
cdr3_aa: CASSNTRTDNYGYTF; cdr3_nt: TGTGCCAGCAGCAACACACGGACAGACAACTATGGCTACACCTTC; j_call: TRBJ1-2; v_call: TRBV21-1; d_call: NA; clone_size: NA
cdr3_aa: CASSAGSGSYEQYF; cdr3_nt: TGCGCCAGCAGCGCGGGGTCCGGCTCCTACGAGCAGTACTTC; j_call: TRBJ2-7; v_call: TRBV5-1; d_call: NA; clone_size: NA
cdr3_aa: CASSTTSGGDGDTQYF; cdr3_nt: TGTGCCAGCAGCACGACTAGCGGGGGGGATGGCGATACGCAGTATTTT; j_call: TRBJ2-3; v_call: TRBV4-2; d_call: TRBD2; clone_size: NA
cdr3_aa: CASSDRDRYNSPLHF; cdr3_nt: TGTGCCAGTAGTGACCGGGACAGGTATAATTCACCCCTCCACTTT; j_call: TRBJ1-6; v_call: TRBV19; d_call: TRBD1; clone_size: NA
cdr3_aa: CASSYLPRGPAEAFF; cdr3_nt: TGTGCCAGCAGTTACCTCCCCAGGGGGCCGGCTGAAGCTTTCTTT; j_call: TRBJ1-1; v_call: TRBV6-5; d_call: TRBD1; clone_size: NA
cdr3_aa: CASGSPGGSFPSTDTQYF; cdr3_nt: TGTGCTAGTGGCTCTCCAGGGGGGTCCTTTCCGAGCACAGATACGCAGTATTTT; j_call: TRBJ2-3; v_call: TRBV12-5; d_call: NA; clone_size: NA
cdr3_aa: CASSYNLVFGSGNTIYF; cdr3_nt: TGTGCCAGCAGCTATAATCTGGTATTCGGCTCTGGAAACACCATATATTTT; j_call: TRBJ1-3; v_call: TRBV5-6; d_call: NA; clone_size: NA
cdr3_aa: CASSEGTGGAEQPQHF; cdr3_nt: TGCGCCAGCAGCGAGGGGACAGGGGGCGCGGAGCAGCCCCAGCATTTT; j_call: TRBJ1-5; v_call: TRBV5-1; d_call: TRBD1; clone_size: NA
cdr3_aa: CASSEGYSKNSDEQYF; cdr3_nt: TGTGCCAGCAGTGAAGGGTACTCAAAGAACTCCGACGAGCAGTACTTC; j_call: TRBJ2-7; v_call: TRBV2; d_call: NA; clone_size: few
cdr3_aa: CASSPPGSSGANVLTF; cdr3_nt: TGCGCCAGCAGCCCCCCAGGTAGCTCTGGGGCCAACGTCCTGACTTTC; j_call: TRBJ2-6; v_call: TRBV5-1; d_call: NA; clone_size: NA
cdr3_aa: CASSHAGQSYGYTF; cdr3_nt: TGCGCCAGCAGCCATGCGGGACAGAGCTATGGCTACACCTTC; j_call: TRBJ1-2; v_call: TRBV4-1; d_call: TRBD1; clone_size: NA
cdr3_aa: CASSLAGLAGTDTQYF; cdr3_nt: TGTGCCAGCAGCTTGGCTGGGTTAGCGGGGACAGATACGCAGTATTTT; j_call: TRBJ2-3; v_call: TRBV5-6; d_call: TRBD2; clone_size: NA
cdr3_aa: CASSYLAGGRQFF; cdr3_nt: TGTGCCAGCAGTTATCTAGCGGGGGGGCGGCAGTTCTTC; j_call: TRBJ2-1; v_call: TRBV12-3/TRBV12-4; d_call: TRBD2; clone_size: NA
cdr3_aa: CARRGAEAFF; cdr3_nt: TGTGCCCGTCGGGGGGCTGAAGCTTTCTTT; j_call: TRBJ1-1; v_call: TRBV11-3; d_call: NA; clone_size: NA
cdr3_aa: CASSLAGGGSNLDTGELFF; cdr3_nt: TGCGCCAGCAGCTTGGCTGGAGGAGGATCGAATTTGGACACCGGGGAGCTGTTTTTT; j_call: TRBJ2-2; v_call: TRBV5-1; d_call: NA; clone_size: NA
cdr3_aa: CASSLVAGDNEQFF; cdr3_nt: TGTGCCAGCAGCTTGGTGGCGGGGGACAATGAGCAGTTCTTC; j_call: TRBJ2-1; v_call: TRBV11-3; d_call: TRBD2; clone_size: once
cdr3_aa: CASSLDRGEETQYF; cdr3_nt: TGTGCCAGCAGCTTAGACAGGGGGGAAGAGACCCAGTACTTC; j_call: TRBJ2-5; v_call: TRBV2; d_call: TRBD1; clone_size: NA
cdr3_aa: CASSLGGTGGIGNTIYF; cdr3_nt: TGTGCCAGCAGTTTAGGTGGGACAGGGGGCATTGGAAACACCATATATTTT; j_call: TRBJ1-3; v_call: TRBV28; d_call: TRBD1; clone_size: NA
cdr3_aa: CASSPGGGVAGGLFRSDTQYF; cdr3_nt: TGTGCCAGCAGCCCTGGTGGCGGGGTAGCGGGGGGCCTATTCCGGTCAGATACGCAGTATTTT; j_call: TRBJ2-3; v_call: TRBV7-6; d_call: TRBD2; clone_size: NA
cdr3_aa: CASSEQGAGNYGYTF; cdr3_nt: TGTGCCAGCAGTGAACAGGGGGCGGGGAACTATGGCTACACCTTC; j_call: TRBJ1-2; v_call: TRBV6-1; d_call: TRBD1; clone_size: NA
cdr3_aa: CASSSGRYTDTQYF; cdr3_nt: TGCGCCAGCAGCTCCGGGAGATACACAGATACGCAGTATTTT; j_call: TRBJ2-3; v_call: TRBV5-1; d_call: NA; clone_size: NA
cdr3_aa: CASKRTGSNTGELFF; cdr3_nt: TGTGCCAGCAAAAGGACAGGGAGTAACACCGGGGAGCTGTTTTTT; j_call: TRBJ2-2; v_call: TRBV2; d_call: TRBD1; clone_size: NA
cdr3_aa: CASSQDRGETQYF; cdr3_nt: TGTGCCAGCAGCCAAGACAGGGGGGAGACCCAGTACTTC; j_call: TRBJ2-5; v_call: TRBV3-1/TRBV3-2; d_call: TRBD1; clone_size: NA
cdr3_aa: CASSRTSGAYNEQFF; cdr3_nt: TGTGCCAGTAGTAGGACTAGCGGGGCTTACAATGAGCAGTTCTTC; j_call: TRBJ2-1; v_call: TRBV19; d_call: TRBD2; clone_size: NA
cdr3_aa: CASSQVTGPYEKLFF; cdr3_nt: TGCGCCAGCAGCCAGGTGACAGGACCATATGAAAAACTGTTTTTT; j_call: TRBJ1-4; v_call: TRBV4-1; d_call: NA; clone_size: once
cdr3_aa: CASSLDGEQFF; cdr3_nt: TGCGCCAGCAGCTTGGACGGTGAGCAGTTCTTC; j_call: TRBJ2-1; v_call: TRBV5-1; d_call: NA; clone_size: NA
cdr3_aa: CASSKDRANSNQPQHF; cdr3_nt: TGTGCCAGCAGTAAGGACAGGGCTAATAGCAATCAGCCCCAGCATTTT; j_call: TRBJ1-5; v_call: TRBV6-2/TRBV6-3; d_call: TRBD1; clone_size: once
cdr3_aa: CSASPPLRDSDYEQYF; cdr3_nt: TGCAGTGCTAGTCCCCCCTTACGGGACAGCGACTACGAGCAGTACTTC; j_call: TRBJ2-7; v_call: TRBV20-1; d_call: TRBD1; clone_size: NA
cdr3_aa: CASSLAGLADSEQYF; cdr3_nt: TGCGCCAGCAGCTTGGCCGGACTAGCGGATTCCGAGCAGTACTTC; j_call: TRBJ2-7; v_call: TRBV5-1; d_call: TRBD2; clone_size: few